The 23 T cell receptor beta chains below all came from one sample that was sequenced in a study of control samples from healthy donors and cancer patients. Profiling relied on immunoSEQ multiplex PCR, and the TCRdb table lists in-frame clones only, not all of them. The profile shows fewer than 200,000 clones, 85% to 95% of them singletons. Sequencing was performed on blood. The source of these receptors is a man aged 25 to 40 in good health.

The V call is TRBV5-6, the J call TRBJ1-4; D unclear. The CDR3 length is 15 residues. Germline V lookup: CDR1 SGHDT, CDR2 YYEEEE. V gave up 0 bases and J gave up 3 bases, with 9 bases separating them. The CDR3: CASSLATDSNEKLFF. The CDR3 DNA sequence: TGTGCCAGCAGCTTGGCCACAGATTCTAATGAAAAACTGTTTTTT.

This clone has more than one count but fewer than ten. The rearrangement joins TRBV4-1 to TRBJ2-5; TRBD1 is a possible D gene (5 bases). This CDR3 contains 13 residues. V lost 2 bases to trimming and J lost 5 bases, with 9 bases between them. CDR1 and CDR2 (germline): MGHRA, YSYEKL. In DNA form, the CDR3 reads TGCGCCAGCAGCCAAACCTCAGGGGAGACCCAGTACTTC. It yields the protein CASSQTSGETQYF.

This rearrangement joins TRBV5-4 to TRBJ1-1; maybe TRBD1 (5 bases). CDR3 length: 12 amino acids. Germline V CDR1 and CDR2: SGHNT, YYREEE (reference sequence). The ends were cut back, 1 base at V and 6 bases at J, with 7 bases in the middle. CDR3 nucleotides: TGTGCCAGCAGCTTGAGGGGATCTGAAGCTTTCTTT. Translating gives CASSLRGSEAFF. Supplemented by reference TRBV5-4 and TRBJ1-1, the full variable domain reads ETGVTQSPTHLIKTRGQQVTLRCSSQSGHNTVSWYQQALGQGPQFIFQYYREEENGRGNFPPRFSGLQFPNYSSELNVNALELDDSALYLCASSLRGSEAFFGQGTRLTVV.

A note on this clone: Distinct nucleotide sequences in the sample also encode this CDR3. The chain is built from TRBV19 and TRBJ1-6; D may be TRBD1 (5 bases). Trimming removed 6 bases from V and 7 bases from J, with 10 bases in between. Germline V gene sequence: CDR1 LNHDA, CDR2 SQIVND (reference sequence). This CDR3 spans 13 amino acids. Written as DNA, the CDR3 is TGTGCCAGTAGGGCAGGGTACAATTCACCCCTCCACTTT. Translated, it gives CASRAGYNSPLHF.

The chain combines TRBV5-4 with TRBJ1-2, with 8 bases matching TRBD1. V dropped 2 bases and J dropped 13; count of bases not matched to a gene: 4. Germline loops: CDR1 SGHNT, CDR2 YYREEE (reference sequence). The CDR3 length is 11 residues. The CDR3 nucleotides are TGTGCCAGCAGCTTCCAGGGGGCGCGCACCTTC. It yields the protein CASSFQGARTF.

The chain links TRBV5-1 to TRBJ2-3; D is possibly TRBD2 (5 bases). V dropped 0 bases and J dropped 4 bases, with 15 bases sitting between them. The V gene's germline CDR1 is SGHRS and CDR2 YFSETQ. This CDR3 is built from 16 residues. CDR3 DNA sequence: TGCGCCAGCAGCTTGGAAAGCGGCGGTCTTTCAGATACGCAGTATTTT. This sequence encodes CASSLESGGLSDTQYF.

As DNA, the CDR3 is TGTGCCAGCAGTTTAAGGACACCTTCCTCTGGAAACACCATATATTTT. Its protein product is CASSLRTPSSGNTIYF. The chain is built from TRBV28 and TRBJ1-3; tentatively, D is TRBD1 (5 bases). The germline CDR1 and CDR2 sequences are MDHEN and SYDVKM. This CDR3 is built from 16 residues. V dropped 2 bases and J dropped 0 bases, with 11 bases sitting between them.

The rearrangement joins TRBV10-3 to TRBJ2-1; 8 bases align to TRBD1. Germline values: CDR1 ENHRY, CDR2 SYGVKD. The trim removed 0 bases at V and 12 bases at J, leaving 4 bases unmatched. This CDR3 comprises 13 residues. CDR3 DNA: TGTGCCATCAGTGAGTCGAACACAGGGGGGCAGTTCTTC. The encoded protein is CAISESNTGGQFF.

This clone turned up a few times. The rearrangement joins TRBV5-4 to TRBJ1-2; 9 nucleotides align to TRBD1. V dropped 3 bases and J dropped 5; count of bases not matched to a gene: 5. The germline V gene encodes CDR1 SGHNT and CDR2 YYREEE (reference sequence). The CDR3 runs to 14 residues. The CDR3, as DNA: TGTGCCAGCAGCTGGGACAGGGAAAGGTATGGCTACACCTTC. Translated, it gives CASSWDRERYGYTF.

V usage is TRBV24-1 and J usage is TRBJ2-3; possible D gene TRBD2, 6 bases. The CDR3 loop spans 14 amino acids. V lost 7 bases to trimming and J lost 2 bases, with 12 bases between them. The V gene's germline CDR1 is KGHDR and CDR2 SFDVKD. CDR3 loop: CATRGTSSTDTQYF. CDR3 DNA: TGTGCCACCAGGGGGACTTCCTCCACAGATACGCAGTATTTT.

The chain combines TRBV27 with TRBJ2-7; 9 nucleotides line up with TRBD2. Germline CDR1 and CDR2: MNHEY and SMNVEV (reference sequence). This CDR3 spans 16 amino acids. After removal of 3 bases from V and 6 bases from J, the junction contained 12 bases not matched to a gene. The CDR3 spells CASSFLLAGGASEQYF. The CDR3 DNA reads TGTGCCAGCAGTTTCCTACTAGCGGGTGGGGCCTCCGAGCAGTACTTC.

The CDR3, as DNA: TGTGCCAGCAGTATAACAGGGGGGTCTTACGAGCAGTACTTC. It translates to CASSITGGSYEQYF. The chain is built from TRBV27 and TRBJ2-7, with 8 bases fitting TRBD1. This CDR3 comprises 14 residues. V trimming: 5 bases; J trimming: 4 bases; junction bases outside the gene matches: 7. Germline assignment: CDR1 MNHEY and CDR2 SMNVEV (reference sequence).

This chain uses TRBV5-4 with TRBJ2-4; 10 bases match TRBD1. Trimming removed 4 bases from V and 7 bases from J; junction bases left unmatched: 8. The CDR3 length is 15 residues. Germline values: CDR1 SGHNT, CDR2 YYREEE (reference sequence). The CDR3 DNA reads TGTGCCAGCAGCGGGCCGGGACAGGGGCTGAACATTCAGTACTTC. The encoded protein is CASSGPGQGLNIQYF.

CDR3 region: CASSERMFTDTQYF. As DNA, the CDR3 is TGTGCCAGCAGTGAAAGGATGTTCACAGATACGCAGTATTTT. The gene calls are TRBV6-1 and TRBJ2-3; no reliable D call. CDR3 length: 14 amino acids. The germline V and J ends were trimmed by 2 bases and 2 bases, with 8 bases remaining between them. Per germline, CDR1 MNHNS and CDR2 SASEGT.

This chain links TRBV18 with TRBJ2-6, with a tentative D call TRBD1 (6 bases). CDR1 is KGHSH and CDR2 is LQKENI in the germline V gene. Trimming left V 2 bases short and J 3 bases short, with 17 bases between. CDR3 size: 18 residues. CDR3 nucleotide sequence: TGTGCCAGCTCACCAATCGACAGGTCCTCTGTTGGGGCCAACGTCCTGACTTTC. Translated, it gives CASSPIDRSSVGANVLTF.

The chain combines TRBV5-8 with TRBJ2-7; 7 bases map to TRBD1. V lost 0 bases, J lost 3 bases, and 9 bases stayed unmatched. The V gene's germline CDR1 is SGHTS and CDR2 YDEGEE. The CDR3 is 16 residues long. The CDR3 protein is CASSLAGTVTFYEQYF. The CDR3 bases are TGTGCCAGCAGCTTGGCGGGGACAGTGACCTTCTACGAGCAGTACTTC. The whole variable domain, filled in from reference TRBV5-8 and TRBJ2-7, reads EAGVTQSPTHLIKTRGQQATLRCSPISGHTSVYWYQQALGLGLQFLLWYDEGEERNRGNFPPRFSGRQFPNYSSELNVNALELEDSALYLCASSLAGTVTFYEQYFGPGTRLTVT.

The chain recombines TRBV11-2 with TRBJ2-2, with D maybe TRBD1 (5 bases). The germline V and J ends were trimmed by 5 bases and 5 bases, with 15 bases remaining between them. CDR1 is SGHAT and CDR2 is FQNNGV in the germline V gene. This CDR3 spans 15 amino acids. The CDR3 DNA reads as TGTGCCAGCAGCCCCCAAGGGGCCGGTACCGGGGAGCTGTTTTTT. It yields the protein CASSPQGAGTGELFF.

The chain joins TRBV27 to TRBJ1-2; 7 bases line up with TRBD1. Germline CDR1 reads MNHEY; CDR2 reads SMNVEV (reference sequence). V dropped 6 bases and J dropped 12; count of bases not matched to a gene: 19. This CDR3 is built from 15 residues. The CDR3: CASRNRQGSPITDTF. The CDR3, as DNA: TGTGCCAGCAGAAACCGACAGGGATCCCCTATAACGGACACCTTC.

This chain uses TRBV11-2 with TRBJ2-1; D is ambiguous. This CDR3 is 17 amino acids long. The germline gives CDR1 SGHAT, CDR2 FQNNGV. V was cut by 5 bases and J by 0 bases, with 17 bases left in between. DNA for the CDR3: TGTGCCAGCAGCCCCCGGGCCTACACGAGCTCCTACAATGAGCAGTTCTTC. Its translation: CASSPRAYTSSYNEQFF.

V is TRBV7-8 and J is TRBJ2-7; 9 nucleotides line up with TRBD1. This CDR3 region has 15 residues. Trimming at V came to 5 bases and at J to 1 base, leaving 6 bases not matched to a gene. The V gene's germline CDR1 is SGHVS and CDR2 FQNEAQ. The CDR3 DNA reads TGTGCCAGCAGCCCCGGGACAGGGAATTCCTACGAGCAGTACTTC. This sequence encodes CASSPGTGNSYEQYF.

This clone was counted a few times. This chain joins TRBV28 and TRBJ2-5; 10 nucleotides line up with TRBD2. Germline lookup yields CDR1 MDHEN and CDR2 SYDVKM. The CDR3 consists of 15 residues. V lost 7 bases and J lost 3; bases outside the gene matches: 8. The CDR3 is CASKLPGLAKETQYF. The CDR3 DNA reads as TGTGCCAGCAAGCTACCGGGACTAGCGAAAGAGACCCAGTACTTC.

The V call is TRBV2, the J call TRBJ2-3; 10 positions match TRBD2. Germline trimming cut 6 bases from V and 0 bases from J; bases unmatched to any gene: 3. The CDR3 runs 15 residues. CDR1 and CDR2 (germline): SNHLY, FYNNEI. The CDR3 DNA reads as TGTGCCAGCAGGCCGGGACTAGCGAGCACAGATACGCAGTATTTT. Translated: CASRPGLASTDTQYF.

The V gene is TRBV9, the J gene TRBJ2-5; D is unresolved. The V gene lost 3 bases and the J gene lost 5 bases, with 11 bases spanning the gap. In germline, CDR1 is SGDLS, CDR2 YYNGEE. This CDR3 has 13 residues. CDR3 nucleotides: TGTGCCAGCAGCGGGGGTTTTGGGGAGACCCAGTACTTC. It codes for CASSGGFGETQYF.